This entry describes one T cell receptor beta chain. Its antigen target is currently unknown. No base-level quality is on record; no much larger clone is a single base apart. The CDR3 runs 13 residues from the cysteine to the phenylalanine. The entry retains the CDR3 DNA only, 39 bases that are in frame from base 1. The V end gives up 5 bases and the J end 11 bases, leaving 13 bases in the junction not matched to a gene. Reading the germline V gene gives CDR1 SQVTM and CDR2 ANQGSEA. Donors were 35 to 40 systemically healthy Caucasian individuals from Russia aged roughly 6 to 95 years. Roughly 11 milliliters of peripheral blood were drawn from each donor into EDTA-treated Vacutainer tubes. Ficoll-Paque density-gradient centrifugation was used to isolate PBMCs, with at least 6.5 million per sample. Trizol reagent was used to extract total RNA from PBMCs, with at least 6 micrograms per sample. For every donor, flow cytometry on a PBMC aliquot measured the percentage of naive CD45RAhigh/CD27high T cells.

This specimen belongs to a study of blood T cells in healthy people across ages (dated by TCRdb to between 2014 and 2017). Some background on the complete study: In model experiments, template switching captured about one uniquely barcoded TCR beta cDNA molecule for every two T cells. The study measured age-related changes in TCR beta repertoire diversity using deep sequencing normalized with unique cDNA molecular identifiers. For two donors (one aged 18 to 30 and one aged 80 or older), the study analyzed two additional independent replicas of 1 million unique cDNA reads from the same blood draw. To avoid experimental bias, donors of different ages were distributed randomly across sequencing lanes. Four age groups were formed from the donors: young (average 16 years), middle-aged (approximately 40), aged (around 68) and long-lived (less than 85). Study-wide conclusions, independent of this receptor: A strong correlation was found between observed TCR beta diversity and the percentage of naive T cells measured by flow cytometry. As age increased, observed TCR beta diversity per million T cells dropped in a roughly linear way, and a significant reduction was already evident by age 40. Donor CMV infection status was unknown, potentially confounding age-related changes in expanded clonotypes. Bulk unsorted PBMC profiling prevented conclusive comparison of naive and antigen-experienced compartments. Estimates of total diversity based on one million sequenced T cells were considered lower bounds and underestimates. Compared with the aged group, the long-lived group had more naive CD4+ T cells, fewer expanded clones and increased TCR diversity, suggesting age selection.

Libraries came from 5' RACE. Sequenced using an Illumina HiSeq 2500. A second PCR of roughly 7 to 11 cycles was run with a J-beta primer mix and a sample-barcoded 5' primer. Each TCR beta cDNA molecule received a unique molecular identifier from a template-switch 5' adaptor carrying 12 random nucleotides. At least 2.5 million CDR3-containing paired-end reads were obtained from each sample. All of the RNA was converted into first-strand cDNA using the Mint cDNA synthesis kit, with a TRBC-specific oligonucleotide serving as the primer. Following uracil-DNA glycosylase treatment, a first 18-cycle PCR with universal primers M1SS and BC2_uni_R was performed on all cDNA. Per the original workflow: Normalization of each sample was performed by random selection of 1 million high-quality reads, each carrying a distinct molecular identifier. Reads sharing molecular identifiers were discarded rather than binned into consensus sequences. CDR3 identification, clonotype clustering and error correction used MiTCR with a Q25 quality threshold and the strictest error-elimination algorithm. A nonparametric unseen species model with Euler transformation was used to estimate lower-bound total TCR beta diversity. The public reads were quality trimmed at Q25 with fastp and then assembled into clones with MiXCR by TCRdb, keeping productive beta chains. Entries that share a CDR3 protein sequence are merged under the most common genes and DNA. The V and J calls were determined by TCRdb, not by the authors. In all, the sample holds approximately 820,000 distinct CDR3 sequences, and 44% of those were seen once. Nearly 20% of the sample comes from the top ten.

The chain is encoded by TRBV29-1 joined to TRBJ2-5; 8 bases in the middle match TRBD1. The sequenced sample was blood. This receptor was taken from a man aged 60-69 years in good health. For the CDR3, the sequence is CSVSAGQGIEQYF. The nucleotide sequence is given as TGCAGCGTTTCAGCTGGACAGGGAATAGAGCAGTACTTC.